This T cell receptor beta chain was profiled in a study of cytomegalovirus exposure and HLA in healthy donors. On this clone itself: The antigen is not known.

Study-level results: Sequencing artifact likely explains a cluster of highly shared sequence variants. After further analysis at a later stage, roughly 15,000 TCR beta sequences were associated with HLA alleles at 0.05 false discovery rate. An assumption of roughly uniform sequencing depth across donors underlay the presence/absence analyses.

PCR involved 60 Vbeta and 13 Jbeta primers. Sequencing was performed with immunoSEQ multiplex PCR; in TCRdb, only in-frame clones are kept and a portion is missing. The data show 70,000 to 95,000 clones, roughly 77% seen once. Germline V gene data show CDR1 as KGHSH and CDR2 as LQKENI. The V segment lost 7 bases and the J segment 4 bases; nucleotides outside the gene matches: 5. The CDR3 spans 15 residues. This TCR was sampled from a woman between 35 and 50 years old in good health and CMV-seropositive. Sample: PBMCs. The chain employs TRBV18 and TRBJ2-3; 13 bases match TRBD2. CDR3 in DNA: TGTGCCAGCTGCCGACTAGCGGGAGGATCAGATACGCAGTATTTT. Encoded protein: CASCRLAGGSDTQYF.